The next 27 T cell receptor beta chains were all read from a single sample in a study of regulatory T cells in long-lasting Graves disease. The sample's time point: newly diagnosed GD, antithyroid drugs for less than 3 months. The TCR library was prepared using RNA isolated from PBMCs. Arm-PCR with iRepertoire HTBI primers amplified the CDR3 regions for these TCR beta libraries. TCRdb ran MiXCR on the multiplex PCR reads and lists one entry per CDR3 protein. The data show around 400,000 distinct CDR3 sequences, around a sixth seen once. The material was peripheral blood mononuclear cells (PBMCs), obtained at new diagnosis, from a patient treated with antithyroid drugs. These receptors were taken from a female donor with Graves disease.

The V and J genes are TRBV12-5 and TRBJ2-2, with 16 bases identical to TRBD2. The germline gives CDR1 LGHNT, CDR2 FRNRAP. J lost 0 bases, V lost 4 bases, and 11 bases had no gene match. This CDR3 has 21 amino acids. The CDR3 sequence is CASGSTSRGLAGGPNTGELFF. CDR3 DNA sequence: TGTGCTAGTGGTTCCACCTCGAGGGGACTAGCGGGGGGGCCGAACACCGGGGAGCTGTTTTTT.

This clonotype has ten or more counts. The genes are TRBV5-5 and TRBJ1-1, with D perhaps TRBD1 (6 bases). Germline loops: CDR1 SGHKS, CDR2 YYEKEE (reference sequence). The CDR3 extends over 13 amino acids. The V end lost 4 bases, the J end lost 3 bases, and 10 bases lay between the germline ends. The CDR3 loop reads CASSKGGHTEAFF. Written as DNA, the CDR3 is TGTGCCAGCAGCAAGGGGGGGCACACTGAAGCTTTCTTT.

This clonotype was counted ten times or more. The CDR3 DNA is TGTGCCAGCAGCTTACTGCGGGGGGCCCACAATGAGCAGTTCTTC. The encoded protein is CASSLLRGAHNEQFF. The rearrangement joins TRBV7-3 to TRBJ2-1; 8 nucleotides match TRBD2. The V segment lost 2 bases and the J segment 5 bases; nucleotides outside the gene matches: 5. The CDR3 has 15 residues. Germline CDR1 is SGHTA and CDR2 is FQGTGA.

This clonotype was counted between two and nine times. This chain uses TRBV5-1 with TRBJ2-3; 9 bases match TRBD2. Trimming took 5 bases from V and 1 from J; bases not matched to a gene: 5. Germline V gene lookup returns CDR1 SGHRS and CDR2 YFSETQ. The CDR3 has 15 amino acids. The CDR3 DNA follows: TGCGCCAGCAGTGCGGGGGGGCCCGGCACAGATACGCAGTATTTT. This sequence encodes CASSAGGPGTDTQYF.

In DNA, the CDR3 is TGTGCCAGCACCTCACATATCGAGAATGAGCAGTTCTTC. It codes for CASTSHIENEQFF. The chain employs TRBV6-2 or TRBV6-3 and TRBJ2-1; D remains ambiguous. The V end lost 7 bases, the J end lost 7 bases, and 14 bases lay between the germline ends. The CDR3 covers 13 residues. Per the germline V gene, CDR1 is MNHEY and CDR2 is SVGEGT.

This clonotype was seen many times. The chain employs TRBV12-5 and TRBJ2-5, with 9 bases aligning to TRBD1. Germline values: CDR1 LGHNT, CDR2 FRNRAP. The trim removed 3 bases at V and 3 bases at J, leaving 2 bases unmatched. The CDR3 spans 14 residues. The CDR3 region is CASGFDRGKETQYF. Here the CDR3 DNA reads TGTGCTAGTGGTTTCGACAGGGGGAAAGAGACCCAGTACTTC. Using reference TRBV12-5 and TRBJ2-5 for the parts outside the CDR3, the full variable domain is DARVTQTPRHKVTEMGQEVTMRCQPILGHNTVFWYRQTMMQGLELLAYFRNRAPLDDSGMPKDRFSAEMPDATLATLKIQPSEPRDSAVYFCASGFDRGKETQYFGPGTRLLVL.

This clonotype came up many times. This chain connects TRBV24-1 to TRBJ1-1; possibly TRBD1 for D (6 bases). The V gene's germline CDR1 is KGHDR and CDR2 SFDVKD. Trimming took 4 bases from V and 10 from J, leaving 15 bases between them. The CDR3 extends over 13 amino acids. DNA for the CDR3: TGTGCCACCAGTGAGAAGAGACAGGAAGGAGCTTTCTTT. Its protein product is CATSEKRQEGAFF.

About this clonotype: Given a much more abundant clone one base away, this may be a read error. CDR3 nucleotide sequence: TGTGCCAGCAGCCGTCAGGGGACAGCCATCTACGAGCAGTACTTC. As protein: CASSRQGTAIYEQYF. The chain is built from TRBV7-2 and TRBJ2-7; 7 nucleotides line up with TRBD1. V shed 5 bases, J shed 3 bases, and the junction held 10 bases outside the gene matches. This CDR3 spans 15 amino acids. Germline V gene data show CDR1 as SGHTA and CDR2 as FQGNSA.

The gene calls are TRBV6-2 or TRBV6-3 and TRBJ2-1, with D perhaps TRBD2 (6 bases). The V and J ends lost 5 bases and 6 bases respectively, with 14 bases between them. CDR3 length equals 14 residues. The germline V gene has CDR1 MNHEY and CDR2 SVGEGT. In nucleotides, the CDR3 is TGTGCCAGCAGTGTCGGGGGAGAGGTCAATGAGCAGTTCTTC. It codes for CASSVGGEVNEQFF.

Ten or more counts support this clonotype. The CDR3 spells CASSPQGTTEAFF. The CDR3 nucleotides read TGTGCCAGCAGCCCACAGGGGACCACTGAAGCTTTCTTT. The chain couples TRBV18 to TRBJ1-1, with TRBD1 matching 7 bases. The length of the CDR3 is 13 residues. The V and J ends lost 8 bases and 4 bases, in that order; junction bases with no gene match: 7. Germline-derived CDR1 and CDR2 are KGHSH and LQKENI.

The rearrangement joins TRBV20-1 to TRBJ2-1, with D perhaps TRBD1 or TRBD2 (6 bases each). V lost 6 bases and J lost 1, with 16 bases in between. CDR3 length: 15 amino acids. Germline CDR1 DFQATT, CDR2 SNEGSKA (reference sequence). The CDR3 loop reads CSAMGGRTSYNEQFF. In DNA form, the CDR3 reads TGCAGTGCCATGGGGGGCCGGACGTCCTACAATGAGCAGTTCTTC.

This clonotype was recorded at least ten times. The rearrangement joins TRBV7-9 to TRBJ2-1; 9 nucleotides match TRBD2. Trimming removed 7 bases from V and 8 bases from J; junction bases left unmatched: 12. The CDR3 runs to 15 residues. Germline V gene data show CDR1 as SEHNR and CDR2 as FQNEAQ (reference sequence). CDR3 sequence (DNA): TGTGCCAGCACCTCACCGGGGCGGGGGGGGGATGAGCAGTTCTTC. It is translated as CASTSPGRGGDEQFF.

Many counts were recorded for this clonotype. This sequence joins TRBV12-3 or TRBV12-4 and TRBJ2-2, with TRBD2 matching 12 bases. V shed 8 bases and J 7 bases; nucleotides not matched to a gene: 8. The CDR3 is 15 amino acids. Here the CDR3 reads CASSGLAGSGGELFF. The CDR3 nucleotides are TGTGCCAGCTCGGGACTAGCGGGTTCCGGCGGGGAGCTGTTTTTT.

This clonotype was found a few times. At one end the junction does not follow the germline gene, possibly because of a read error. The rearrangement uses TRBV7-9 and TRBJ2-7; TRBD1 might be the D (6 bases). There are 15 residues in the CDR3. Germline values: CDR1 SEHNR, CDR2 FQNEAQ (reference sequence). CDR3 DNA: TGTGCCAGCAGCCCCCAGGCTGTGGGGGCCGGGGAGCAGTGCTTC. As protein: CASSPQAVGAGEQCF.

Many counts were recorded for this clonotype. The chain has TRBV7-9 and TRBJ2-5; D remains unclear. CDR3 size: 15 residues. With 1 base removed from V and 5 bases from J, the gap between germline ends came to 14 bases. Per germline, CDR1 SEHNR and CDR2 FQNEAQ (reference sequence). The CDR3 DNA follows: TGTGCCAGCAGCTTAGACTCCGGGTGGATGGAGACCCAGTACTTC. It yields the protein CASSLDSGWMETQYF.

The CDR3 nucleotides read TGCGCCACTCGAATAGCCCCAGGCCCTGACGAGCAGTACTTC. Its translation is CATRIAPGPDEQYF. The rearrangement joins TRBV5-1 to TRBJ2-7; D gene unclear. Germline V gene data show CDR1 as SGHRS and CDR2 as YFSETQ. The CDR3 sequence is 14 residues long. Trimming stripped 9 bases from V and 5 bases from J, with 21 bases between.

This clonotype showed up many times. The chain has TRBV27 and TRBJ1-2; 7 bases match TRBD1. The germline V gene encodes CDR1 MNHEY and CDR2 SMNVEV (reference sequence). The trim removed 5 bases at V and 4 bases at J, leaving 4 bases unmatched. The CDR3 loop spans 13 amino acids. CDR3 in DNA: TGTGCCAGCAGTAACAGGGGAGGCTATGGCTACACCTTC. Translation gives CASSNRGGYGYTF.

The chain combines TRBV4-1 with TRBJ1-4; 8 nucleotides line up with TRBD1. V shed 3 bases and J 2 bases; nucleotides not matched to a gene: 11. The CDR3 sequence is 18 residues long. Germline V gives CDR1 MGHRA, CDR2 YSYEKL. The CDR3 DNA is TGCGCCAGCAGCCAGAGGAGGCAGGGGGCTTTCACTAATGAAAAACTGTTTTTT. Protein: CASSQRRQGAFTNEKLFF.

This clonotype was seen many times. The rearrangement joins TRBV5-1 to TRBJ1-2; D is unclear. Germline-derived CDR1 and CDR2 are SGHRS and YFSETQ. V dropped 0 bases and J dropped 6 bases, with 12 bases sitting between them. The CDR3 has 14 amino acids. The CDR3 loop reads CASSLGPPANGYTF. CDR3 sequence (DNA): TGCGCCAGCAGCTTGGGACCCCCAGCGAATGGCTACACCTTC.

This clonotype appeared a few times. The chain joins TRBV7-3 to TRBJ2-3, with 7 bases matching TRBD2. The length of the CDR3 is 14 residues. The trim removed 5 bases at V and 2 bases at J, leaving 4 bases unmatched. CDR1 is SGHTA, CDR2 FQGTGA, per germline. CDR3 DNA sequence: TGTGCCAGCAGCGGGGGGGAGAACACAGATACGCAGTATTTT. Translation gives CASSGGENTDTQYF.

This clonotype was counted at least ten times. The chain combines TRBV20-1 with TRBJ2-7; D unresolved. This CDR3 has 11 residues. CDR1 and CDR2 (germline): DFQATT, SNEGSKA (reference sequence). Trimming removed 0 bases from V and 6 bases from J, with 6 bases in between. The CDR3 is CSARDKGEQYF. The CDR3 DNA reads as TGCAGTGCTAGAGATAAGGGCGAGCAGTACTTC.

This clonotype was found many times. The chain carries TRBV7-8 and TRBJ2-2; 7 nucleotides match TRBD1. The V gene end was trimmed by 5 bases and the J gene end by 1 base; junction bases not matched to a gene: 7. CDR1 and CDR2 (germline): SGHVS, FQNEAQ. The CDR3 is 16 residues long. The CDR3 region has the DNA TGTGCCAGCAGCCCGACGGGGACAGAGAACACCGGGGAGCTGTTTTTT. Its protein product is CASSPTGTENTGELFF.

The chain employs TRBV14 and TRBJ2-3, with D perhaps TRBD1 (6 bases). In germline, CDR1 is SGHDN, CDR2 FVKESK. CDR3 length: 15 amino acids. The V and J ends lost 4 bases and 9 bases respectively, with 20 bases between them. The DNA for the CDR3 is TGTGCCAGCAGCCGATCGACGGGACAATTTGCCACGCAGTATTTT. Residues: CASSRSTGQFATQYF.

This clonotype occurred many times. The chain carries TRBV2 and TRBJ2-7; 9 nucleotides agree with TRBD1. This CDR3 is 15 amino acids long. The V and J ends lost 6 bases and 2 bases, in that order; junction bases with no gene match: 8. Germline V gene sequence: CDR1 SNHLY, CDR2 FYNNEI. The CDR3, as DNA: TGTGCCAGCAGAGTCCCGGGACAGGGAACCTACGAGCAGTACTTC. Amino acid sequence: CASRVPGQGTYEQYF.

This clonotype was seen many times. The CDR3 sequence is CASIISYEQYF. In DNA form, the CDR3 reads TGTGCCAGCATAATCTCCTACGAGCAGTACTTC. V and J are TRBV2 and TRBJ2-7; D ambiguous. Deletions cut 7 bases from V and 0 bases from J, with 4 bases between. The germline V gene encodes CDR1 SNHLY and CDR2 FYNNEI. The CDR3 is 11 amino acids. The full variable domain, rest sourced from reference TRBV2 and TRBJ2-7, is EPEVTQTPSHQVTQMGQEVILRCVPISNHLYFYWYRQILGQKVEFLVSFYNNEISEKSEIFDDQFSVERPDGSNFTLKIRSTKLEDSAMYFCASIISYEQYFGPGTRLTVT.

This clonotype was counted at least ten times. J is TRBJ2-1 and V is TRBV5-4; 8 bases map to TRBD2. Germline CDR1 reads SGHNT; CDR2 reads YYREEE (reference sequence). The ends lost 0 bases at V and 4 bases at J; junction bases unmatched: 3. The CDR3 runs to 15 residues. The CDR3 here is CASSLELAAYNEQFF. The DNA of the CDR3 is TGTGCCAGCAGCTTGGAACTAGCGGCTTACAATGAGCAGTTCTTC.

The rearrangement uses TRBV9 and TRBJ2-3; D unclear. The CDR3 consists of 10 residues. V was trimmed by 7 bases and J by 5 bases, leaving 5 bases between them. Germline CDR1 SGDLS, CDR2 YYNGEE. This chain's CDR3 is CASGLDTQYF. For the CDR3, the DNA is TGTGCCAGCGGTCTAGATACGCAGTATTTT.